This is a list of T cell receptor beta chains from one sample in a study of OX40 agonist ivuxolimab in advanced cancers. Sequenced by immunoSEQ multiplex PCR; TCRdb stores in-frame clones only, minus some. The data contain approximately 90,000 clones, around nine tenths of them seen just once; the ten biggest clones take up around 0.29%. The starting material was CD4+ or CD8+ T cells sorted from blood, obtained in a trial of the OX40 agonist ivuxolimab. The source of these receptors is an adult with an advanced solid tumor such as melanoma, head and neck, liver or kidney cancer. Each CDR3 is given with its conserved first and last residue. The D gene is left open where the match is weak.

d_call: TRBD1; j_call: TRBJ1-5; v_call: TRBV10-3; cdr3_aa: CAISGDRTNQPQHF
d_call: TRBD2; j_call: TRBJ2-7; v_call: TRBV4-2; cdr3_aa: CASSPKILAGAYEQYF
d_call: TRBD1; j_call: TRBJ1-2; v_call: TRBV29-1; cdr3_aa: CSVEGTGAGNGYTF
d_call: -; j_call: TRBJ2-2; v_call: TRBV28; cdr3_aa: CASSPPNTGELFF
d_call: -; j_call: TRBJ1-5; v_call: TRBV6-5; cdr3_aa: CASSRGRNNNQPQHF
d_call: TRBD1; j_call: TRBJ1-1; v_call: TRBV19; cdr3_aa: CASSSRQGQNTEAFF
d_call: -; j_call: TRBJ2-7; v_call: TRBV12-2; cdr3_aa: CASRLGGKRDSSYEQYF
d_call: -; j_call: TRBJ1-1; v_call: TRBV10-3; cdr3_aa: CAISGTARTGNTEAFF
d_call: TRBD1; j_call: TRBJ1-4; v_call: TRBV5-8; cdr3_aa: CASSSGTGANEKLFF
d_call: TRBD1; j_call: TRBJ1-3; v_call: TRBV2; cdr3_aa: CASSEGTATGNTIYF
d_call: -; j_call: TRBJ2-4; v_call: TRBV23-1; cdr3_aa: CASSQLKYLGKNIQYF
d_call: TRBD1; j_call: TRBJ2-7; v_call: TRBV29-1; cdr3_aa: CSVGRDRVYEQYF
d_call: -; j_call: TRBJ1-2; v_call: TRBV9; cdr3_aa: CASSALPGPYGYTF
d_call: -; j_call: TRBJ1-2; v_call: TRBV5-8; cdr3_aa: CASSLPGGGRGYTF
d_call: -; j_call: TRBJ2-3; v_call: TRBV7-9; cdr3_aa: CASSLVGSGSSTDTQYF
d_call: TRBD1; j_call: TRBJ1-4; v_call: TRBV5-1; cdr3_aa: CASSFSGTGGEKLFF
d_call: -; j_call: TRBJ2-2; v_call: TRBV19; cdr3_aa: CASSIARANTGELFF
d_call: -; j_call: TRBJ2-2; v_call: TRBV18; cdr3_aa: CASSPIGARNTGELFF
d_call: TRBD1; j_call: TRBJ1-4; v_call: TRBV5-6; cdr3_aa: CASSIWGTGEEKLFF
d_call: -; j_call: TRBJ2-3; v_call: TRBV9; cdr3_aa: CASSVAGKDTQYF
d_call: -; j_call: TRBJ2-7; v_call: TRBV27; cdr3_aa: CASIPIPYEQYF
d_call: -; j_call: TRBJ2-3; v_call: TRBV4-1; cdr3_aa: CASSALVVGTDTQYF
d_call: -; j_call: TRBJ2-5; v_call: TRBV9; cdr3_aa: CASSVAPSYQETQYF
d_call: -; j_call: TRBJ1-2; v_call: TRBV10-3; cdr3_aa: CAIRIPGDVDGYTF
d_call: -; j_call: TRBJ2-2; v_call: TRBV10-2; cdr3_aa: CASSDLLGSWGGGPNTGELFF
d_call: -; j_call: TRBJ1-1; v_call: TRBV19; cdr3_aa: CASSRGGPGNTEAFF
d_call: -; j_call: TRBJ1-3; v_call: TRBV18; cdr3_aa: CASSPEQVSGNTIYF
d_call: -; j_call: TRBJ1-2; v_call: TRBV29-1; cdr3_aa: CSVQGGHGYTF
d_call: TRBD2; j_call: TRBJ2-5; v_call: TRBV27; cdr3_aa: CASSWTSGETQYF
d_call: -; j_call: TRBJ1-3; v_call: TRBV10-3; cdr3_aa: CAISEGISGNTIYF
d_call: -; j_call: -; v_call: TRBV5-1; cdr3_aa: CASSLVLYEQYF
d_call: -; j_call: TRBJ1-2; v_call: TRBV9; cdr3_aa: CASSRREDYGYTF
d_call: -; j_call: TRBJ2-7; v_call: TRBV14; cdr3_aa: CASSQFALLRAGAHEQYF
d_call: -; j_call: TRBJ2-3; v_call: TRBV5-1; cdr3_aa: CASSLVGGSTDTQYF
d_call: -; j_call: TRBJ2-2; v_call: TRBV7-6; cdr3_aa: CASSLSPRGNTGELFF
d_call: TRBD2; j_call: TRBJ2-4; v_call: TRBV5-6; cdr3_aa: CASSLRLAGGREDNIQYF
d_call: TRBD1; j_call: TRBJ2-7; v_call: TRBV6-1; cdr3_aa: CASSPPGQGTDEQYF
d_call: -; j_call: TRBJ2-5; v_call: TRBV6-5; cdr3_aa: CASSQGQFQETQYF
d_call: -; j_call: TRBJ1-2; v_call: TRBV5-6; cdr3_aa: CASSYPFGVGTSHGYTF
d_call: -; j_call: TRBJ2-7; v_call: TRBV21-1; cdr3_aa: CASSGLDGDFSYEQYF
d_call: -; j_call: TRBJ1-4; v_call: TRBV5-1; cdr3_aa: CASKVATNEKLFF
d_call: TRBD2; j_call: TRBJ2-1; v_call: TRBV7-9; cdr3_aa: CASSFGLAGNEQFF